This T cell receptor (beta chain) was captured in a study of blood T cell repertoires in COVID-19. This clone came up a few times. Clones were sequenced by immunoSEQ multiplex PCR, and TCRdb holds only the in-frame ones, with some missing. Of 80,000 to 100,000 clones listed, about 74% were seen once; the top ten hold 3% to 4%. V was pared by 5 bases and J by 3 bases, with 5 bases between. The CDR3 totals 11 residues. The germline V gene encodes CDR1 SGHVS and CDR2 FQNEAQ. Sample: peripheral blood. The receptor was derived from a man in his 70s with COVID-19, enrolled during active disease. The chain has TRBV7-8 and TRBJ2-7; no clear D. The CDR3 DNA follows: TGTGCCAGCAGCCGCAGCTACGAGCAGTACTTC. It translates to CASSRSYEQYF. The entire variable domain, with the rest obtained from reference TRBV7-8 and TRBJ2-7, is as follows: GAGVSQSPRYKVAKRGQDVALRCDPISGHVSLFWYQQALGQGPEFLTYFQNEAQLDKSGLPSDRFFAERPEGSVSTLKIQRTQQEDSAVYLCASSRSYEQYFGPGTRLTVT.